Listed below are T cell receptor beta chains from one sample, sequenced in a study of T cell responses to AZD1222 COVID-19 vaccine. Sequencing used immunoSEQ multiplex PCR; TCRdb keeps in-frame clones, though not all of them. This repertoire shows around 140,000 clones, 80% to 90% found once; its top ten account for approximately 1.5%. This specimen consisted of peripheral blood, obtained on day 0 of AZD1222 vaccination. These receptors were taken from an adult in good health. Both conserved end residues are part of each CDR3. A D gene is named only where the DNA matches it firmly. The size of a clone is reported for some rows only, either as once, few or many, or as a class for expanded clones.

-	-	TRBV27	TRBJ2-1	TGTGCCCCTCAGAACGAGCAGTTCTTC	CAPQNEQFF
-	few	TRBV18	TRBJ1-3	TGTGCCAGCTCACCACGAACAGGGAAGGGACTTGGAAACACCATATATTTT	CASSPRTGKGLGNTIYF
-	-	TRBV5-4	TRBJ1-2	TGTGCCAGCAGACATACCGGGACAACTGGCTACACCTTC	CASRHTGTTGYTF
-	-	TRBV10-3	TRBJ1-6	TGTGCCATCAGTGAGTCGGGGAGGTCCCTCCACTTT	CAISESGRSLHF
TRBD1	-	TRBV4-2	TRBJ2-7	TGTGCCAGCAGCCAAGGACAGGGGGCTAGTTACGAGCAGTACTTC	CASSQGQGASYEQYF
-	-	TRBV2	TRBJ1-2	TGTGCCAGCAGTGATCGTGGCTACACCTTC	CASSDRGYTF
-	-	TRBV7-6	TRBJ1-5	TGTGCCAGCAGCTCCCGGGAAAATCAGCCCCAGCATTTT	CASSSRENQPQHF
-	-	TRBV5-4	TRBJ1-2	TGTGCCAGCAGCTCTGGCGGGGGAATGATCTATGGCTACACCTTC	CASSSGGGMIYGYTF
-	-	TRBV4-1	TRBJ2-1	TGCGCCAGCAGCCAACAAAAGGGGGTGGGGGATGAGCAGTTCTTC	CASSQQKGVGDEQFF
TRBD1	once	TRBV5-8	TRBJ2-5	TGTGCCAGCACCCTGGGGACAGGTCACCAAGAGACCCAGTACTTC	CASTLGTGHQETQYF
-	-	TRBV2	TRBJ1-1	TGTGCCAGCATTAAAGGGATTCCTCCGATGAACACTGAAGCTTTCTTT	CASIKGIPPMNTEAFF
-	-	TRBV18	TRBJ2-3	TGTGCCAGCTCACCAGTGGTGACAACTAGCACAGATACGCAGTATTTT	CASSPVVTTSTDTQYF
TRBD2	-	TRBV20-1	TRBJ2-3	TGCAGTGCTAGTGCTCCGGGACTAGCGTCCCCAGATACGCAGTATTTT	CSASAPGLASPDTQYF
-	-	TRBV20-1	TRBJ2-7	TGCAGTGCTCTAAAGAGCTACGAGCAGTACTTC	CSALKSYEQYF
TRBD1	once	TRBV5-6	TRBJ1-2	TGTGCCAGCAGCCCCGGGACAGGGCACTATGGCTACACCTTC	CASSPGTGHYGYTF
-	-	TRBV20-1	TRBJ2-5	TGCAGCTACCCCTCTAGCGAGACCCAGTACTTC	CSYPSSETQYF
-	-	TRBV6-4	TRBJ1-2	TGTGCCAGCAGCGTTACCATCGGGACGGCCTATGGCTACACCTTC	CASSVTIGTAYGYTF
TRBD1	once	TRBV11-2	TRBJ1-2	TGTGCCAGCAGCGTGGGACAGTTGGATGGCTACACCTTC	CASSVGQLDGYTF
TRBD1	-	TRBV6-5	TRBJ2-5	TGTGCCTGCCACCAGCGACAGGGCCAAGAGACCCAGTACTTC	CACHQRQGQETQYF
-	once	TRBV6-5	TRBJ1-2	TGTGCCAGCAGGGACGGGGGCTGGTATGGCTACACCTTC	CASRDGGWYGYTF
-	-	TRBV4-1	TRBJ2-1	TGCGCCAGCAGCGAAGGTTCGGGCAGTGAGCAGTTCTTC	CASSEGSGSEQFF
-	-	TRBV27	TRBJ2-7	TGTGCCAGCAGTAGAACGGGACCGCAGTACGAGCAGTACTTC	CASSRTGPQYEQYF
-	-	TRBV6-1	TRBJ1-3	TGTGCCAGCAGTGAAGGGATAGGGAAAAACACCATATATTTT	CASSEGIGKNTIYF
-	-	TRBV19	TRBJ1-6	TGTGCCAGTAGAGGGGGGGACACCTATAATTCACCCCTCCACTTT	CASRGGDTYNSPLHF
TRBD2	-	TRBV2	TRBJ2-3	TGTGCCAGCACGCTAGCGGGAGCAGATACGCAGTATTTT	CASTLAGADTQYF
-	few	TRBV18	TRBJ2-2	TGTGCCAGCTCACCACCAAACGGTGGCGGGGAGCTGTTTTTT	CASSPPNGGGELFF
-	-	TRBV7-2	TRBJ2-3	TGTGCCAGCAGCTCCGGGAACCCAGATACGCAGTATTTT	CASSSGNPDTQYF
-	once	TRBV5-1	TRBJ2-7	TGCGCCAGCAGCCCTGGCACCCTCACCTACGAGCAGTACTTC	CASSPGTLTYEQYF
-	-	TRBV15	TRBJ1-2	TGTGCCACCAAGCCGAAGTGGACAGAGAACTATGGCTACACCTTC	CATKPKWTENYGYTF
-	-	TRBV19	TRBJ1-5	TGTGCCAGTAGTTCAAGGCCCATGGGAGAAAGCAATCAGCCCCAGCATTTT	CASSSRPMGESNQPQHF
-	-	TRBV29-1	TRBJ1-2	TGCAGCGCTGACTACACCTATGGCTACACCTTC	CSADYTYGYTF
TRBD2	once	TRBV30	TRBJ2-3	TGTGCCTGGACTGTTGGGACTAGCGGGAGTACAGATACGCAGTATTTT	CAWTVGTSGSTDTQYF
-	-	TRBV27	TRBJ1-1	TGTGCCAGCAGCCGTGATAACACTGAAGCTTTCTTT	CASSRDNTEAFF
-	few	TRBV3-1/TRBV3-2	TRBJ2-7	TGTGCCAGCAGCCCGCTAGCGCGCTACGAGCAGTACTTC	CASSPLARYEQYF
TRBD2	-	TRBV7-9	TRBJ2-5	TGTGCCAGCAGCTTATCTCCTAGCGGGGGGGTAGAGACCCAGTACTTC	CASSLSPSGGVETQYF
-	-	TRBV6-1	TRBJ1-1	TGTGCCAGCAGTGATAAGATCAATATGAACACCGAAGCTTTCTTT	CASSDKINMNTEAFF
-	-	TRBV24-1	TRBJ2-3	TGTGCCACCAGTGAAGTCGGGAGTGGGACAGATACGCAGTATTTT	CATSEVGSGTDTQYF
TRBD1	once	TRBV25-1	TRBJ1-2	TGTGCCAGCAGTGACGGGTTGGTGGCAGGGGGTGGCTACACCTTC	CASSDGLVAGGGYTF
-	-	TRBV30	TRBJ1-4	TGTGCCTGGAGTCCCGACAGAGCAACTAATGAAAAACTGTTTTTT	CAWSPDRATNEKLFF
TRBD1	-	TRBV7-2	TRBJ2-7	TGTGCCAGCAGCTTAGGGACAGGGCCTCCCTACGAGCAGTACTTC	CASSLGTGPPYEQYF
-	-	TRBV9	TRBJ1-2	TGTGCCAGCAGCGTAGCTGATGGAGGGCACCACTATGGCTACACCTTC	CASSVADGGHHYGYTF
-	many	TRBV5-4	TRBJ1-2	TGTGCCAGCAGCCCTTTTTCACTTCCTGGCTACACCTTC	CASSPFSLPGYTF
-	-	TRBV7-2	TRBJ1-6	TGTGCCAGCAGCTCAGACCGGCCACTATGGAATTCACCCCTCCACTTT	CASSSDRPLWNSPLHF
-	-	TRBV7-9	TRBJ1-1	TGTGCCAGCAGCTATGACGGGAACACTGAAGCTTTCTTT	CASSYDGNTEAFF
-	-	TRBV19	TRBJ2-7	TGTGCCAGTAGTATTTCAGGGGCTACCTACCACGAGCAGTACTTC	CASSISGATYHEQYF
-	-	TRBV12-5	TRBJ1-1	TGTGCTAGTGGTTTGCGGGGGGACACTGAAGCTTTCTTT	CASGLRGDTEAFF
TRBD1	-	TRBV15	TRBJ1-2	TGTGCCACCAGCACCCCGGGGGGACAGAGCTATGGCTACACCTTC	CATSTPGGQSYGYTF
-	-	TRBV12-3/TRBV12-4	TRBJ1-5	TGTGCCAGCAGCGGGGGCAATCAGCCCCAGCATTTT	CASSGGNQPQHF
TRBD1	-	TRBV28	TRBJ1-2	TGTGCCAGCAGTCTCCGAACAGGGGGCTGGAACTATGGCTACACCTTC	CASSLRTGGWNYGYTF
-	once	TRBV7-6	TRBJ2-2	TGTGCCAGCAGCTTAATACCCGTCACCGGGGAGCTGTTTTTT	CASSLIPVTGELFF
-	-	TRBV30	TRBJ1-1	TGTGCCTGGACCCCTATCCCGAACACTGAAGCTTTCTTT	CAWTPIPNTEAFF
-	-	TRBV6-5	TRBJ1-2	TGTGCCAGCAGACCCTCAGGGAGTAACTATGGCTACACCTTC	CASRPSGSNYGYTF
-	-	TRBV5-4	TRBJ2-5	TGTGCCAGCAGCTTGTGGGTTGAAGAGACCCAGTACTTC	CASSLWVEETQYF